Presented here are 15 T cell receptor beta chains from one specimen sequenced in a study of cytomegalovirus exposure and HLA in healthy donors. The PCR contained 60 Vbeta and 13 Jbeta primers. TCRdb keeps only in-frame clones here, not all; method: immunoSEQ multiplex PCR. The repertoire holds about 120,000 clones, with around 85% as singletons. Sequences were obtained from PBMCs. The source of these receptors is a man aged 18 to 35 in good health and CMV-seropositive.

The chain carries TRBV5-4 and TRBJ2-7; 9 bases match TRBD2. CDR1 and CDR2 (germline): SGHNT, YYREEE (reference sequence). This CDR3 spans 15 amino acids. V dropped 6 bases and J dropped 2; count of bases not matched to a gene: 9. CDR3 bases: TGTGCCAGCACCCTGGGGCCTAGCGGGGCCTACGAGCAGTACTTC. Amino acid sequence: CASTLGPSGAYEQYF.

This clone was counted between two and nine times. The chain combines TRBV6-5 with TRBJ2-1; D might be TRBD1 (6 bases). Trimming pared 1 base from V and 10 bases from J, leaving 17 bases between. Germline V CDR1 and CDR2: MNHEY, SVGAGI. CDR3 length equals 15 residues. The CDR3 DNA reads TGTGCCAGCAGTTACTTCAGGGGATCATCATGGGAGCAGTTCTTC. This translates into CASSYFRGSSWEQFF.

The gene calls are TRBV30 and TRBJ2-5; no clear D. Matching the DNA end better, TRBJ2-7 makes the J call doubtful. Germline V lookup: CDR1 GTSNPN, CDR2 SVGIG (reference sequence). This CDR3 region has 12 residues. CDR3 protein: CARNEFWYEQYF. For the CDR3, the DNA is TGTGCCAGGAACGAGTTTTGGTACGAGCAGTACTTC.

A single count supports this clone. This sequence joins TRBV5-1 and TRBJ2-1; 7 nucleotides match TRBD1. Germline V lookup: CDR1 SGHRS, CDR2 YFSETQ. The CDR3 is made up of 17 amino acids. The ends lost 2 bases at V and 2 bases at J; junction bases unmatched: 10. The chain's CDR3 is CASSFGRRDRAYNEQFF. For the CDR3, the DNA is TGCGCCAGCAGCTTTGGCCGCCGGGACAGAGCCTACAATGAGCAGTTCTTC.

The chain recombines TRBV6-5 with TRBJ1-2; 8 bases are shared with TRBD1. CDR1 is MNHEY, CDR2 SVGAGI, per germline. Trimming removed 5 bases from V and 1 base from J; junction bases left unmatched: 6. The CDR3 is 15 residues long. CDR3 DNA: TGTGCCAGCAGTCTCGGACAGGGACGTAACTATGGCTACACCTTC. Its protein product is CASSLGQGRNYGYTF.

This clone has only one observation. J is TRBJ2-4 and V is TRBV6-5; D perhaps matches TRBD2 (6 bases). The ends were cut back, 4 bases at V and 9 bases at J, with 19 bases in the middle. This CDR3 is built from 15 residues. Germline CDR1 reads MNHEY; CDR2 reads SVGAGI. CDR3 in amino acids: CASSSPKGGLGIQYF. The CDR3 DNA follows: TGTGCCAGCAGTTCCCCCAAGGGAGGTTTAGGCATTCAGTACTTC.

The chain links TRBV7-2 to TRBJ2-2, with 11 bases identical to TRBD2. Trimming cost V 6 bases and J 3 bases; bases outside gene matches: 6. This CDR3 region has 16 residues. Germline-derived CDR1 and CDR2 are SGHTA and FQGNSA. CDR3 DNA sequence: TGTGCCAGCAGTCAGCTAGCGGGAGGTGACACCGGGGAGCTGTTTTTT. Residues: CASSQLAGGDTGELFF.

V gene TRBV19 combines with J gene TRBJ1-5, with 9 bases that match TRBD1. This CDR3 region has 15 residues. Trimming removed 3 bases from V and 6 bases from J; junction bases left unmatched: 6. Germline CDR1 is LNHDA and CDR2 is SQIVND (reference sequence). The CDR3 DNA sequence: TGTGCCAGTAGTATTCGTGGGACAGGGATTCAGCCCCAGCATTTT. Encoded protein: CASSIRGTGIQPQHF.

The chain carries TRBV5-1 and TRBJ1-1; the D gene is possibly TRBD1 (6 bases). Germline loops: CDR1 SGHRS, CDR2 YFSETQ. Trimming pared 0 bases from V and 3 bases from J, leaving 9 bases between. The CDR3 spans 14 residues. Here the CDR3 DNA reads TGCGCCAGCAGCTTGGGGGGGCCGGACACTGAAGCTTTCTTT. It encodes CASSLGGPDTEAFF.

The CDR3 is CASSQVQGPYNSPLHF. The CDR3 DNA reads as TGCGCCAGCAGCCAAGTGCAGGGCCCCTATAATTCACCCCTCCACTTT. The chain joins TRBV4-1 to TRBJ1-6; possibly TRBD1 for D (5 bases). Germline CDR1 is MGHRA and CDR2 is YSYEKL. The ends were cut back, 1 base at V and 2 bases at J, with 9 bases in the middle. The CDR3 length is 16 residues.

The V and J genes are TRBV9 and TRBJ1-3; a weak D match, TRBD1 (5 bases). Germline values: CDR1 SGDLS, CDR2 YYNGEE. The CDR3 consists of 15 residues. The V gene lost 6 bases and the J gene lost 4 bases, with 17 bases spanning the gap. CDR3 sequence (DNA): TGTGCCAGCAACTTAGGCGGGGGAAGCGGAAACACCATATATTTT. As protein: CASNLGGGSGNTIYF.

V usage is TRBV19 and J usage is TRBJ2-6; D is unresolved. The V end was cut by 2 bases, the J end by 0 bases, with 5 bases between. The germline CDR1 and CDR2 sequences are LNHDA and SQIVND (reference sequence). The CDR3 is made up of 15 amino acids. The CDR3 coding sequence is TGTGCCAGTAGTATAAGAGACTCTGGGGCCAACGTCCTGACTTTC. Amino acid sequence: CASSIRDSGANVLTF.

The count of this clone is one. The chain links TRBV7-9 to TRBJ1-5; the D gene is possibly TRBD1 (5 bases). Germline V lookup: CDR1 SEHNR, CDR2 FQNEAQ (reference sequence). The CDR3 is made up of 16 amino acids. Trimming shortened V by 3 bases and J by 4 bases, and 16 bases separated the two germline ends. CDR3 DNA sequence: TGTGCCAGCAGCTTTTGGAGGGGTAGTGAAAATCAGCCCCAGCATTTT. It translates to CASSFWRGSENQPQHF.

This sequence joins TRBV30 and TRBJ2-7, with 7 bases fitting TRBD1. Germline CDR1 and CDR2: GTSNPN and SVGIG (reference sequence). There are 15 residues in the CDR3. After removal of 0 bases from V and 1 base from J, the junction contained 6 bases not matched to a gene. The CDR3 DNA sequence: TGTGCCTGGAGTGTACCCGTGACAGGGTCCTACGAGCAGTACTTC. It translates to CAWSVPVTGSYEQYF.

This clone was counted between two and nine times. The rearrangement links TRBV6-4 to TRBJ2-2; tentatively, D is TRBD2 (6 bases). Germline V gene lookup returns CDR1 MRHNA and CDR2 SNTAGT. V dropped 2 bases and J dropped 3 bases, with 7 bases sitting between them. The CDR3 runs to 14 residues. CDR3 sequence (DNA): TGTGCCAGCAGTGACGGAGGGGACACCGGGGAGCTGTTTTTT. This sequence encodes CASSDGGDTGELFF.